The 20 T cell receptor beta chains below all came from one sample that was sequenced in a study of control samples from healthy donors and cancer patients. Using immunoSEQ multiplex PCR, the repertoire was profiled, and TCRdb retains in-frame clones only, with some absent. The profile shows over 110,000 clones, approximately 92% of them singletons. Material: blood. These receptors all come from a man aged 30 to 39 in good health.

The V call is TRBV12-5, the J call TRBJ1-1; D gene ambiguous. With 0 bases removed from V and 4 bases from J, the gap between germline ends came to 12 bases. CDR3 length: 15 residues. The germline CDR1 and CDR2 sequences are LGHNT and FRNRAP. DNA for the CDR3: TGTGCTAGTGGTTTGGTAATGGGAGAGGGCACTGAAGCTTTCTTT. Translation: CASGLVMGEGTEAFF.

V is TRBV27 and J is TRBJ2-4, with 12 bases matching TRBD2. The V gene's germline CDR1 is MNHEY and CDR2 SMNVEV (reference sequence). V lost 4 bases, J lost 0 bases, and 7 bases stayed unmatched. The CDR3 is made up of 18 amino acids. CDR3 loop: CASSSRLAGDLAKNIQYF. The CDR3 DNA sequence: TGTGCCAGCAGTTCGCGACTAGCGGGAGATCTAGCCAAAAACATTCAGTACTTC.

This clone came up a few times. The J gene is TRBJ2-7, the V gene TRBV5-1, with TRBD1 matching 7 bases. Germline V lookup: CDR1 SGHRS, CDR2 YFSETQ. With V trimmed by 4 bases and J by 4 bases, 8 bases remained unmatched. The CDR3 consists of 14 residues. The chain's CDR3 is CASSAGTARYEQYF. For the CDR3, the DNA is TGCGCCAGCAGCGCTGGGACAGCTAGATACGAGCAGTACTTC.

The chain is built from TRBV6-6 and TRBJ1-3; D remains unclear. The CDR3 has 16 residues. Trimming stripped 4 bases from V and 0 bases from J, with 13 bases between. CDR1 is MNHNY, CDR2 SVGAGI, per germline (reference sequence). In DNA form, the CDR3 reads TGTGCCAGCAGTTCGTGGAGCCCGTTCTCTGGAAACACCATATATTTT. Translation gives CASSSWSPFSGNTIYF.

The rearrangement links TRBV6-5 to TRBJ2-7; D not resolved. Germline V CDR1 and CDR2: MNHEY, SVGAGI. The CDR3 length is 13 residues. Trimming left V 6 bases short and J 6 bases short, with 15 bases between. The CDR3 DNA reads TGTGCCAGCAGGATAGATGGTAACGGCGAGCAGTACTTC. Encoded protein: CASRIDGNGEQYF.

The rearrangement links TRBV11-3 to TRBJ2-7; 12 nucleotides line up with TRBD2. There are 19 residues in the CDR3. Germline-derived CDR1 and CDR2 are SGHNT and YENEEA. Unmatched junction bases numbered 12, after V lost 0 bases and J lost 3 bases. CDR3 nucleotides: TGTGCCAGCAGCTTAGACAAGATAGGGAGACTAGCGGGAGACTACGAGCAGTACTTC. Amino acids: CASSLDKIGRLAGDYEQYF.

CDR3 residues: CASSYMGSGYNEQFF. CDR3 coding DNA: TGTGCCAGCAGTTATATGGGTAGCGGTTACAATGAGCAGTTCTTC. This chain connects TRBV6-5 to TRBJ2-1; D perhaps matches TRBD2 (6 bases). The CDR3 spans 15 residues. V was clipped by 3 bases and J by 4 bases, with 13 bases between them. The germline gives CDR1 MNHEY, CDR2 SVGAGI.

The chain uses TRBV11-2 and TRBJ2-7; possibly TRBD2 for D (6 bases). Germline V CDR1 and CDR2: SGHAT, FQNNGV. V lost 1 base, J lost 2 bases, and 9 bases lay in between. The CDR3 is 14 amino acids. The DNA of the CDR3 is TGTGCCAGCAGCTTAGCGGGAGCCCCCTACGAGCAGTACTTC. The encoded protein is CASSLAGAPYEQYF.

This clone was seen once. The chain carries TRBV6-5 and TRBJ2-7, with 11 bases that match TRBD2. Trimming took 6 bases from V and 3 from J; bases not matched to a gene: 7. CDR1 MNHEY and CDR2 SVGAGI come from the germline V gene. The CDR3 has 15 amino acids. The CDR3, as DNA: TGTGCCAGCAGCCTAGCGGGAGGAACGGTCTACGAGCAGTACTTC. As protein: CASSLAGGTVYEQYF.

This clone has just a few counts. The chain carries TRBV6-4 and TRBJ2-1; a weak D match, TRBD1 (5 bases). Trimming took 2 bases from V and 10 from J, leaving 12 bases between them. Germline values: CDR1 MRHNA, CDR2 SNTAGT. The CDR3 totals 13 residues. CDR3: CASSDGAAKEQFF. The CDR3 DNA reads TGTGCCAGCAGTGACGGGGCAGCGAAGGAGCAGTTCTTC.

The sample holds one count of this clone. This chain links TRBV30 with TRBJ1-6; TRBD1 agrees at 7 bases. Germline CDR1 and CDR2: GTSNPN and SVGIG (reference sequence). The CDR3 spans 15 residues. J was trimmed by 0 bases and V by 8 bases; bases with no gene match: 7. CDR3 protein: CARTAGGSYNSPLHF. CDR3 coding DNA: TGTGCCCGGACAGCAGGGGGCTCCTATAATTCACCCCTCCACTTT.

The chain joins TRBV6-5 to TRBJ1-2; D may be TRBD1 (5 bases). Trimming took off 3 bases at V and 0 bases at J, with 14 bases between the two ends. The CDR3 extends over 16 amino acids. The germline V gene has CDR1 MNHEY and CDR2 SVGAGI. CDR3 amino acids: CASSYSYGGTNYGYTF. CDR3 coding DNA: TGTGCCAGCAGTTATAGCTATGGGGGGACTAACTATGGCTACACCTTC.

The chain is built from TRBV25-1 and TRBJ1-5, with no clear D. The CDR3 is 14 residues long. CDR1 MGHDK and CDR2 SYGVNS come from the germline V gene. The V end lost 1 base, the J end lost 0 bases, and 4 bases lay between the germline ends. The CDR3: CASSEFGSNQPQHF. The CDR3 DNA reads TGTGCCAGCAGTGAATTTGGTAGCAATCAGCCCCAGCATTTT.

The J gene is TRBJ2-2, the V gene TRBV27, with D tentatively TRBD1 (5 bases). Trimming removed 4 bases at V and 6 bases at J, with 18 bases between. Germline CDR1 and CDR2: MNHEY and SMNVEV (reference sequence). There are 16 residues in the CDR3. The CDR3 sequence is CASSSPVRAVAGELFF. CDR3 nucleotide sequence: TGTGCCAGCAGTTCCCCGGTCAGGGCTGTAGCCGGGGAGCTGTTTTTT.

The rearrangement links TRBV6-5 to TRBJ1-2; 7 positions agree with TRBD1. The CDR3 is made up of 14 amino acids. V shed 9 bases and J 4 bases; nucleotides not matched to a gene: 11. Germline CDR1 and CDR2: MNHEY and SVGAGI. CDR3 sequence reads: CASRDRDRSYGYTF. The CDR3 DNA sequence: TGTGCCAGTCGAGACAGGGACCGATCCTATGGCTACACCTTC.

This chain connects TRBV19 to TRBJ1-1; D gene ambiguous. The length of the CDR3 is 12 residues. The germline V and J ends were trimmed by 6 bases and 2 bases, with 7 bases remaining between them. Germline V gives CDR1 LNHDA, CDR2 SQIVND (reference sequence). The CDR3 loop reads CASSERNTEAFF. CDR3 nucleotide sequence: TGTGCCAGTAGCGAGAGAAACACTGAAGCTTTCTTT.

This sequence joins TRBV6-2 or TRBV6-3 and TRBJ2-5; D gene uncertain. CDR3 length: 13 residues. Trimming stripped 2 bases from V and 2 bases from J, with 6 bases between. The V gene's germline CDR1 is MNHEY and CDR2 SVGEGT. Written as DNA, the CDR3 is TGTGCCAGCAGTTACAAAGAACAAGAGACCCAGTACTTC. This sequence encodes CASSYKEQETQYF.

The chain has TRBV7-9 and TRBJ2-5, with a possible D match to TRBD2 (6 bases). Deletions cut 4 bases from V and 7 bases from J, with 13 bases between. CDR1 is SEHNR and CDR2 is FQNEAQ in the germline V gene (reference sequence). The length of the CDR3 is 13 residues. In nucleotides, the CDR3 is TGTGCCAGCAGCTCTGAGCTGGGGGGGACCCAGTACTTC. Translated: CASSSELGGTQYF.

The gene calls are TRBV5-5 and TRBJ2-5, with 8 bases aligning to TRBD1. This CDR3 has 16 amino acids. V shed 0 bases, J shed 1 base, and the junction held 5 bases outside the gene matches. Germline V gene data show CDR1 as SGHKS and CDR2 as YYEKEE (reference sequence). CDR3 protein: CASSLDRGVIQETQYF. The CDR3 DNA follows: TGTGCCAGCAGCTTGGACAGGGGGGTTATCCAAGAGACCCAGTACTTC.

The chain combines TRBV11-2 with TRBJ1-1; 9 bases map to TRBD1. The trim removed 3 bases at V and 5 bases at J, leaving 4 bases unmatched. Per germline, CDR1 SGHAT and CDR2 FQNNGV. The CDR3 sequence is 14 residues long. CDR3 loop: CASSLGTGYTEAFF. The CDR3 DNA sequence: TGTGCCAGCAGCTTGGGGACAGGGTATACTGAAGCTTTCTTT.